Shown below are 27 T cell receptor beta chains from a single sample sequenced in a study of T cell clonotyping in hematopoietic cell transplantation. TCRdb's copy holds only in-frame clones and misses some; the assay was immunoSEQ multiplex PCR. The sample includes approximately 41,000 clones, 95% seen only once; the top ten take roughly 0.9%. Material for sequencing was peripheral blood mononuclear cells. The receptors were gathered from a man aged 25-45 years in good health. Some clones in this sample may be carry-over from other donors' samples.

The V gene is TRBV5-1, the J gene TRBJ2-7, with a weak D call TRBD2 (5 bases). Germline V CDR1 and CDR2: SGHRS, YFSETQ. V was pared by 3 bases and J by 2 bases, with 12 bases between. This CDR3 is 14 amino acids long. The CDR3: CASSSQEGAYEQYF. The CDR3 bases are TGCGCCAGCAGCTCCCAAGAGGGAGCCTACGAGCAGTACTTC.

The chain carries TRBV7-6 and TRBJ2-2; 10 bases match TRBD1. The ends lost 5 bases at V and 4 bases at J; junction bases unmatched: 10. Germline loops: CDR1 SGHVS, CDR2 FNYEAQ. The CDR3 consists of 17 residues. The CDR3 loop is CASSDPSGQGPTGELFF. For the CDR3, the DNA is TGTGCCAGCAGCGACCCGTCGGGACAGGGGCCCACCGGGGAGCTGTTTTTT. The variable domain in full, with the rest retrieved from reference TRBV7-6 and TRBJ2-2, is GAGVSQSPRYKVTKRGQDVALRCDPISGHVSLYWYRQALGQGPEFLTYFNYEAQQDKSGLPNDRFSAERPEGSISTLTIQRTEQRDSAMYRCASSDPSGQGPTGELFFGEGSRLTVL.

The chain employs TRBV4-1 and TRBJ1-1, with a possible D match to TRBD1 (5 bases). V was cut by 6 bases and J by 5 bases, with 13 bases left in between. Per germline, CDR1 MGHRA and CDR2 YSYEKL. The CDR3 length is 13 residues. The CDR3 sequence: CASSQGGRTEAFF. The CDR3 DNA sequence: TGCGCCAGCAGTCAGGGAGGGAGGACTGAAGCTTTCTTT.

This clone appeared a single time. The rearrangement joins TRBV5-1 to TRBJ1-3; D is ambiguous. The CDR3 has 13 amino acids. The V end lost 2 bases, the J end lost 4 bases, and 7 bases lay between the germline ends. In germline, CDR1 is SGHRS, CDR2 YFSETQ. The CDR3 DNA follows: TGCGCCAGCAGCTTAGACATCGGAAACACCATATATTTT. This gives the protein CASSLDIGNTIYF.

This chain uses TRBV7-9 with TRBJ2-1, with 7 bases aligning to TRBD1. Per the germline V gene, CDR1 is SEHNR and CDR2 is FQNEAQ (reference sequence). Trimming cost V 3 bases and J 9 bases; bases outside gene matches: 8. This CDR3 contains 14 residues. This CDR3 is CASSLGQLRGEQFF. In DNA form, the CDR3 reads TGTGCCAGCAGCTTGGGACAGCTACGCGGTGAGCAGTTCTTC.

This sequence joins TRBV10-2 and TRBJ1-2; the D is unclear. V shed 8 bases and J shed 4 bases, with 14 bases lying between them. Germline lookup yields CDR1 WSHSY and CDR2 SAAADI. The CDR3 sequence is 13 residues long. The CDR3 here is CASLKDAVYGYTF. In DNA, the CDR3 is TGCGCCAGCTTAAAAGACGCAGTCTATGGCTACACCTTC.

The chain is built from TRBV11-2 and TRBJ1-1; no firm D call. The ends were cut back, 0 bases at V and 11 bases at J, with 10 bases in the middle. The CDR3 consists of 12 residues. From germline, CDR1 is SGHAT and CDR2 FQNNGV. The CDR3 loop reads CASSLDGGRAFF. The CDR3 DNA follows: TGTGCCAGCAGCTTAGATGGCGGACGTGCTTTCTTT.

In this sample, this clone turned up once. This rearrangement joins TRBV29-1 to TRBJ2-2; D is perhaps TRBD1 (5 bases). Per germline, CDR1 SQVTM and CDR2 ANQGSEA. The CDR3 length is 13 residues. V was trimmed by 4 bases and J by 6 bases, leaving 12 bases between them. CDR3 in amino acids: CSVVLGAAGELFF. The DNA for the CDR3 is TGCAGCGTTGTTTTAGGGGCGGCCGGGGAGCTGTTTTTT.

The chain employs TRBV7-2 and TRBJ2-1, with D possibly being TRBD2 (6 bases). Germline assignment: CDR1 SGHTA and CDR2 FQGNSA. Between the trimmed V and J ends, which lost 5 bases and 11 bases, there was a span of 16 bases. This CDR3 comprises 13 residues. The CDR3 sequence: CASSLDGLAQQFF. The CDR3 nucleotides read TGTGCCAGCAGCCTCGATGGGCTAGCGCAGCAGTTCTTC. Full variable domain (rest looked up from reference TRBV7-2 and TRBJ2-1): GAGVSQSPSNKVTEKGKDVELRCDPISGHTALYWYRQSLGQGLEFLIYFQGNSAPDKSGLPSDRFSAERTGGSVSTLTIQRTQQEDSAVYLCASSLDGLAQQFFGPGTRLTVL.

CDR3 region: CASSPLGSSGANVLTF. The CDR3 region has the DNA TGTGCCAGCAGTCCCTTAGGATCCTCTGGGGCCAACGTCCTGACTTTC. The chain links TRBV27 to TRBJ2-6; D is ambiguous. Between the trimmed V and J ends, which lost 5 bases and 0 bases, there was a span of 11 bases. The CDR3 length is 16 residues. Germline V CDR1 and CDR2: MNHEY, SMNVEV (reference sequence).

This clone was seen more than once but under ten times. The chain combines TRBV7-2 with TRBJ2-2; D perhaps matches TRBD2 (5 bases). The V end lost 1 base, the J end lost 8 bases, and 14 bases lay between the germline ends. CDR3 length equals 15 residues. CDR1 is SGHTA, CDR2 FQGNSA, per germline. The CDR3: CASSLDPLGQGELFF. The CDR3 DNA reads TGTGCCAGCAGCTTAGATCCACTAGGTCAGGGGGAGCTGTTTTTT.

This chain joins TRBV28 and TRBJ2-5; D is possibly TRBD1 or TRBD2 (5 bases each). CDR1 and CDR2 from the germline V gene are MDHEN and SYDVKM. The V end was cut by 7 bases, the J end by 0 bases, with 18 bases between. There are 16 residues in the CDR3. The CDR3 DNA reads TGTGCCAGCATCGGGGTTGGGGGTGTGTACCAAGAGACCCAGTACTTC. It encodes CASIGVGGVYQETQYF.

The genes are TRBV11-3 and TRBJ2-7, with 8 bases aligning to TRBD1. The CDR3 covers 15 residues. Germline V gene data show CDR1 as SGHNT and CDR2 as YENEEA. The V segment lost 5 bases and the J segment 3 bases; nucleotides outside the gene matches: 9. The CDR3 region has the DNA TGTGCCAGCAGCCTTCAGGGGGCAACTTACTACGAGCAGTACTTC. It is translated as CASSLQGATYYEQYF.

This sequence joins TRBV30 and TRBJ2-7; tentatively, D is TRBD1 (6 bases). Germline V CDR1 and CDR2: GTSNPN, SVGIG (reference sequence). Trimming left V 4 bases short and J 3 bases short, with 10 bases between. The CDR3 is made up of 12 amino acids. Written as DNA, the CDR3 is TGTGCCTGGAAAGGGGGAAACTACGAGCAGTACTTC. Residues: CAWKGGNYEQYF.

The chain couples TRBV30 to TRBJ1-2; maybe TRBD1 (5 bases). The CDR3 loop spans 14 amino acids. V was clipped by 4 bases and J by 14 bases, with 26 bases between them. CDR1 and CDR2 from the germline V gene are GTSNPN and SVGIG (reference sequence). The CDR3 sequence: CAWIPSRVRGTRTF. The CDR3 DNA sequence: TGTGCCTGGATCCCCTCTAGGGTGAGAGGGACTAGGACCTTC. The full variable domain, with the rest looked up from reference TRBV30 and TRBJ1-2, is SQTIHQWPATLVQPVGSPLSLECTVEGTSNPNLYWYRQAAGRGLQLLFYSVGIGQISSEVPQNLSASRPQDRQFILSSKKLLLSDSGFYLCAWIPSRVRGTRTFGSGTRLTVV.

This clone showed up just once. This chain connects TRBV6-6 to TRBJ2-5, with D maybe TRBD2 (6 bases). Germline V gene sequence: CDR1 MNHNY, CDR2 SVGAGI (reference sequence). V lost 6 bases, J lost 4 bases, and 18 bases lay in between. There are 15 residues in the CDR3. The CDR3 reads CASRQAGGGSETQYF. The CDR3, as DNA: TGTGCCAGCAGGCAGGCCGGTGGGGGGTCAGAGACCCAGTACTTC.

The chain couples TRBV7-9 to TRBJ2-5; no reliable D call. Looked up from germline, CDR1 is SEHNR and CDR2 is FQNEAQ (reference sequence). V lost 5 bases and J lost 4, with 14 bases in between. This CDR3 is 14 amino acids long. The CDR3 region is CASSPRALRETQYF. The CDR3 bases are TGTGCCAGCAGCCCCCGGGCTTTGCGAGAGACCCAGTACTTC.

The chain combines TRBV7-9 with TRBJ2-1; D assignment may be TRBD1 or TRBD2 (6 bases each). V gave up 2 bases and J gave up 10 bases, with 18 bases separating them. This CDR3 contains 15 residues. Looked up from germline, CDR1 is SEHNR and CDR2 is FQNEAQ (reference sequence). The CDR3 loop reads CASSLSLAGELEQFF. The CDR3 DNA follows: TGTGCCAGCAGCTTATCACTAGCAGGGGAATTGGAGCAGTTCTTC.

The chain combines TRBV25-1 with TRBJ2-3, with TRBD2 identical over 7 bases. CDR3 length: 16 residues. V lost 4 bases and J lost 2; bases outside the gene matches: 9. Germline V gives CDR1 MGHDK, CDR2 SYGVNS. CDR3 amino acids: CASSGLLGGVTDTQYF. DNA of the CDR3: TGTGCCAGCAGTGGCCTTTTGGGGGGGGTCACAGATACGCAGTATTTT.

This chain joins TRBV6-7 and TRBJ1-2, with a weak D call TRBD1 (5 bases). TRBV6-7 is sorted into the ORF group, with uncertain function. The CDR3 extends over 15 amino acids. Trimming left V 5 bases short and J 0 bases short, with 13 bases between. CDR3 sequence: CASSRLGTPNYGYTF. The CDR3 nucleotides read TGTGCCAGCAGTCGACTGGGGACGCCTAACTATGGCTACACCTTC.

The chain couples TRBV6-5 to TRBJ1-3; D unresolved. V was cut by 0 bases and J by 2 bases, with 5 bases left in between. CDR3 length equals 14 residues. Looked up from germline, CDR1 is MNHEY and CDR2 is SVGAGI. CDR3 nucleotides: TGTGCCAGCAGTTACTCGAACGCTGGAAACACCATATATTTT. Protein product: CASSYSNAGNTIYF.

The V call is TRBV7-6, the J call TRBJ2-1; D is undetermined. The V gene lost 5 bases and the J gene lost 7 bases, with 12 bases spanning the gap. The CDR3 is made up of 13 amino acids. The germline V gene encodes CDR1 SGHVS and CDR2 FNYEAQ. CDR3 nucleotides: TGTGCCAGCAGCCCCCTAGTGTCGAATGAGCAGTTCTTC. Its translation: CASSPLVSNEQFF.

CDR3 loop: CASASGVGSTDTQYF. CDR3 bases: TGTGCCAGCGCATCCGGGGTGGGAAGCACAGATACGCAGTATTTT. This chain joins TRBV5-6 and TRBJ2-3, with a tentative D call TRBD2 (5 bases). The length of the CDR3 is 15 residues. The germline CDR1 and CDR2 sequences are SGHDT and YYEEEE. The ends were cut back, 7 bases at V and 0 bases at J, with 15 bases in the middle.

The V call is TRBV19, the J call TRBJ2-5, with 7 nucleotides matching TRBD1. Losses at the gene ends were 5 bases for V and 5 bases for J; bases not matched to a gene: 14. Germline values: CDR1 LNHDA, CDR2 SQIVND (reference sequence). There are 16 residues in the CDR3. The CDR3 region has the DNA TGTGCCAGTAGTGCGACTTACAGGGGTTATAGGGAGACCCAGTACTTC. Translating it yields CASSATYRGYRETQYF.

The CDR3 DNA is TGTGCCAGCAGCCCAAGGGCATCCGACAGACTTACCCTCTCTGGGGCCAACGTCCTGACTTTC. Translated: CASSPRASDRLTLSGANVLTF. The chain couples TRBV7-3 to TRBJ2-6, with D perhaps TRBD1 (5 bases). The CDR3 covers 21 residues. Per germline, CDR1 SGHTA and CDR2 FQGTGA. The ends were cut back, 5 bases at V and 0 bases at J, with 26 bases in the middle.

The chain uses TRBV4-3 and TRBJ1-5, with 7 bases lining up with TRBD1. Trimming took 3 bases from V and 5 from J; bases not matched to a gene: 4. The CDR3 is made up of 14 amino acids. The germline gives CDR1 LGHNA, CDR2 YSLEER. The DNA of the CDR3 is TGCGCCAGCAGCCAGGGACAGCGGGATCAGCCCCAGCATTTT. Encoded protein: CASSQGQRDQPQHF.

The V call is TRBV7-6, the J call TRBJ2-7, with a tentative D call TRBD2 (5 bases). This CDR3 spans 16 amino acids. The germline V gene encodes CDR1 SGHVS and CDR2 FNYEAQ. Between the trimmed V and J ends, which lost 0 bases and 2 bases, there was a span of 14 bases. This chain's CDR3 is CASSLAPGSQPYEQYF. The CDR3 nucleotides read TGTGCCAGCAGCTTAGCCCCGGGGAGCCAGCCCTACGAGCAGTACTTC. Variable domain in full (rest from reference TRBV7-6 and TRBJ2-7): GAGVSQSPRYKVTKRGQDVALRCDPISGHVSLYWYRQALGQGPEFLTYFNYEAQQDKSGLPNDRFSAERPEGSISTLTIQRTEQRDSAMYRCASSLAPGSQPYEQYFGPGTRLTVT.